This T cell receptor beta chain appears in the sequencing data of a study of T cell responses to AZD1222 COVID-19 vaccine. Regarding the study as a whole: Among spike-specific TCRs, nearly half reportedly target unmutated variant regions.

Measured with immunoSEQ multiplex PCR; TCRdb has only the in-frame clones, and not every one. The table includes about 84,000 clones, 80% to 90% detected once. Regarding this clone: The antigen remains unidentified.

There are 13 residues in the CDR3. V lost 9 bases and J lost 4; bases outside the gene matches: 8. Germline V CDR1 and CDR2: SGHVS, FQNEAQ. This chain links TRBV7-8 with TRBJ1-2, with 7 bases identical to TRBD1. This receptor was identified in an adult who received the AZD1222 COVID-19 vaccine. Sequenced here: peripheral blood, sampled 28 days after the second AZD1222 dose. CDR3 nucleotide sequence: TGTGCCAGTCGGGACAGCGTTTCCTATGGCTACACCTTC. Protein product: CASRDSVSYGYTF.